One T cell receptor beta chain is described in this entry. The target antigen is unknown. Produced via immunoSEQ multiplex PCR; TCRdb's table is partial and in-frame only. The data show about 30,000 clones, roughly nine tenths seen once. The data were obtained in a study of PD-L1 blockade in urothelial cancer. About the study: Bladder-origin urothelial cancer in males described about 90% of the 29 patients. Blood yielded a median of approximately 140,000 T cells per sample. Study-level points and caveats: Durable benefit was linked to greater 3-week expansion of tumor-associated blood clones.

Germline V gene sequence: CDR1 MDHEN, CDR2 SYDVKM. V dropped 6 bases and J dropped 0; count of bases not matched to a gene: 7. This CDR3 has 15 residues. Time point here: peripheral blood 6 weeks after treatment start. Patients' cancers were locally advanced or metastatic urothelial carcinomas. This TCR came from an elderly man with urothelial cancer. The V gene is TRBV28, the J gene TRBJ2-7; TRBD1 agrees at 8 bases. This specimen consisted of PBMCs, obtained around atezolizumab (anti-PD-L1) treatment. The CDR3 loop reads CASSGQGAGSYEQYF. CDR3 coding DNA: TGTGCCAGCAGCGGTCAGGGGGCAGGCTCCTACGAGCAGTACTTC. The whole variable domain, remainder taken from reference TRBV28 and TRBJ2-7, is DVKVTQSSRYLVKRTGEKVFLECVQDMDHENMFWYRQDPGLGLRLIYFSYDVKMKEKGDIPEGYSVSREKKERFSLILESASTNQTSMYLCASSGQGAGSYEQYFGPGTRLTVT.